The present T cell receptor (beta chain) was sequenced within a study of blood T cell repertoires in COVID-19. Overall study: In each case, the material was cDNA or gDNA derived from T cells, B-cell-depleted T cells, or PBMCs.

The assay was immunoSEQ multiplex PCR, and TCRdb's table has in-frame clones only and misses some. The sample lists 330,000 or so clones, 87% occurring once. CDR3 size: 15 residues. From germline, CDR1 is GTSNPN and CDR2 SVGIG (reference sequence). J gave up 4 bases and V 0 bases, and 4 bases lay outside the gene matches. This chain links TRBV30 with TRBJ2-3, with TRBD2 identical over 10 bases. The sequence derives from a man aged 30 to 39 with COVID-19, enrolled during active disease. Sequenced material: peripheral blood. The CDR3, as DNA: TGTGCCTGGAGTGTTGGTAGCGGGAGGCCAGATACGCAGTATTTT. This encodes CAWSVGSGRPDTQYF.